This T cell receptor beta chain was sequenced for a study of blood T cell repertoires in COVID-19. In the study overall: Samples of COVID-19 (acute and convalescent) were obtained from the United States, Italy and Spain. Sources were T cells, B-cell-depleted T cells, or PBMCs; the material itself was cDNA or gDNA.

Recruited during active infection, patients (from Seattle) were subsequently followed longitudinally. As originally analysed: Reference gene primer amplification in the assay estimated nucleated cell counts. Clones were sequenced by immunoSEQ multiplex PCR, and TCRdb holds only the in-frame ones, with some missing. That table supplies the V and J calls and clone size; D and trimming were determined from the DNA. The sample carries about 340,000 clones, around nine tenths recorded once. The J segment lost 10 bases and the V segment lost 2 bases, leaving 5 bases of the junction unmatched. This CDR3 region has 15 residues. Germline-derived CDR1 and CDR2 are SGDLS and YYNGEE.

The sequenced sample was peripheral blood. The origin of this receptor is a woman aged 60-70 years with COVID-19, enrolled during active disease. The chain recombines TRBV9 with TRBJ2-1; TRBD2 matches at 14 bases. The CDR3 protein is CASSVGTSGGLEQFF. The CDR3, as DNA: TGTGCCAGCAGCGTCGGGACTAGCGGGGGTTTAGAGCAGTTCTTC.